This T cell receptor (beta chain) derives from a study of shared clonotypes between healthy human individuals. Profiling relied on immunoSEQ multiplex PCR, and the TCRdb table lists in-frame clones only, not all of them. The profile shows approximately 500,000 clones, approximately 78% of them singletons. This clone has only a few counts. Caucasian adults residing in Nashville, Tennessee made up all the donors. This receptor was obtained from a woman in her thirties or forties in good health. Some clones in this sample may be carry-over from other donors' samples. Sample: PBMCs.

For the CDR3, the DNA is TGTGCCAGCAGCCCCCAGAGAGAGACCCAGTACTTC. Translation gives CASSPQRETQYF. The J gene is TRBJ2-5, the V gene TRBV7-6, with no clear D. This CDR3 is built from 12 residues. V lost 5 bases, J lost 4 bases, and 8 bases lay in between. CDR1 and CDR2 from the germline V gene are SGHVS and FNYEAQ.